This T cell receptor (beta chain) comes out of a study of control samples from healthy donors and cancer patients. V gave up 1 base and J gave up 9 bases, with 5 bases separating them. Germline V gene data show CDR1 as LGHDT and CDR2 as YNNKEL (reference sequence). The length of the CDR3 is 11 residues. A note on this clone: Other DNA sequences of this sample code for an identical CDR3.

Sequencing used immunoSEQ multiplex PCR; TCRdb keeps in-frame clones, though not all of them. Of around 130,000 clones listed, 80% to 95% were seen once; the top ten hold 2.5%. Sequencing was done on a sample of blood. The V call is TRBV3-1 (or the pseudogene TRBV3-2), the J call TRBJ2-3; D gene unclear. This sequence originates from a man between 18 and 29 years old in good health. CDR3 bases: TGTGCCAGCAGCCAAGGCGACACGCAGTATTTT. Its protein product is CASSQGDTQYF.